This T cell receptor beta chain was documented in a study of blood T cell repertoires in COVID-19. In the original processing: It was from reference gene primer amplification that nucleated cell counts were estimated. Here immunoSEQ multiplex PCR was the method, and the copy in TCRdb shows in-frame clones only, minus some. That table supplies the V and J calls and clone size; D and trimming were determined from the DNA. Of some 63,000 clones listed, around 80% are singletons. The CDR3 extends over 15 amino acids. The V and J ends lost 0 bases and 2 bases respectively, with 11 bases between them. The germline CDR1 and CDR2 sequences are MNHNS and SASEGT.

This sequence originates from a human donor in a cohort sampled during active COVID-19. The chain combines TRBV6-1 with TRBJ2-7; a possible D gene is TRBD1 (6 bases). Sequencing was carried out using peripheral blood. The CDR3 sequence: CASSEAFRGTYEQYF. In nucleotides, the CDR3 is TGTGCCAGCAGTGAAGCGTTCAGGGGTACCTACGAGCAGTACTTC.